The text below deals with one T cell receptor (beta chain). The antigen is not known. TCRdb fed the RT-PCR reads into MiXCR, producing one record per CDR3 protein. The sample records over 650,000 distinct CDR3 sequences, 18% being singletons. This sample was included in a study of response to subunit inactivated influenza vaccine. Germline CDR1 is SGHAT and CDR2 is FQNNGV. Trimming took off 5 bases at V and 4 bases at J, with 14 bases between the two ends. The CDR3 contains 14 residues. Overall study results and limits: It was the authors' suggestion that each seasonal influenza vaccination recruits few new T cells.

The receptor was derived from a man between 50 and 59 years old who received an inactivated influenza vaccine. The gene calls are TRBV11-2 and TRBJ1-2; no firm D call. The input for sequencing was PBMCs from blood, taken 5 to 6 days after vaccination. The CDR3 DNA is TGTGCCAGCAGCACCGGGCCCTCGGGCTATGGCTACACCTTC. This translates into CASSTGPSGYGYTF.